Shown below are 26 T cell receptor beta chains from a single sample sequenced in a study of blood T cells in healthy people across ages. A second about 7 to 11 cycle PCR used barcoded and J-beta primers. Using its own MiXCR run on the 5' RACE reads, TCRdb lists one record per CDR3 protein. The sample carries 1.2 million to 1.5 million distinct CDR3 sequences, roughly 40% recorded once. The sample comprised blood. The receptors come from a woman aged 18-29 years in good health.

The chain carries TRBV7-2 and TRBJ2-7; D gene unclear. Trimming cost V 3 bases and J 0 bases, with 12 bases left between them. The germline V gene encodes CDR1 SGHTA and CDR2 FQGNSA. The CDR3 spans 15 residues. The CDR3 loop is CASSFASKPSYEQYF. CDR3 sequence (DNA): TGTGCCAGCAGCTTCGCGTCTAAGCCCTCCTACGAGCAGTACTTC. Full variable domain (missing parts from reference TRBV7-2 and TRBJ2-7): GAGVSQSPSNKVTEKGKDVELRCDPISGHTALYWYRQSLGQGLEFLIYFQGNSAPDKSGLPSDRFSAERTGGSVSTLTIQRTQQEDSAVYLCASSFASKPSYEQYFGPGTRLTVT.

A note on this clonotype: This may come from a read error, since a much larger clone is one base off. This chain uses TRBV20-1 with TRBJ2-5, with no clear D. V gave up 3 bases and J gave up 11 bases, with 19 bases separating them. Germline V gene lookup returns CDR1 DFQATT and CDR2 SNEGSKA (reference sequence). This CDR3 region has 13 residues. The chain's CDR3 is CSARPPSYNEQYF. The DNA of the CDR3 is TGCAGTGCTAGGCCCCCTTCCTACAATGAGCAGTACTTC.

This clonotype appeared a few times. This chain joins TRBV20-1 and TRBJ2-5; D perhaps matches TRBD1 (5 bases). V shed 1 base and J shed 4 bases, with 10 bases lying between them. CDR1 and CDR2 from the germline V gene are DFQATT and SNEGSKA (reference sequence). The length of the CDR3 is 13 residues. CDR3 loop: CSARGQGSETQYF. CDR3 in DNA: TGCAGTGCTAGAGGCCAGGGTTCAGAGACCCAGTACTTC.

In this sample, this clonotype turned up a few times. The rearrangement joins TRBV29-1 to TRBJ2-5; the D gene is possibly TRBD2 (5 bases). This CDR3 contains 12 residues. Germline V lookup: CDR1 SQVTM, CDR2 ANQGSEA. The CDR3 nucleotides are TGCAGTATCAGTAGCGTACAAGAGACCCAGTACTTC. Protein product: CSISSVQETQYF.

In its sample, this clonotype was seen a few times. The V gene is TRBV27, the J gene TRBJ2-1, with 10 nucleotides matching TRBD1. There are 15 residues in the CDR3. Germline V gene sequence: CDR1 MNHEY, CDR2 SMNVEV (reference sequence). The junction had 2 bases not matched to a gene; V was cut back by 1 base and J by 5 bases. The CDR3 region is CASSLYGTGDNEQFF. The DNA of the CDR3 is TGTGCCAGCAGTTTATATGGGACAGGGGACAATGAGCAGTTCTTC.

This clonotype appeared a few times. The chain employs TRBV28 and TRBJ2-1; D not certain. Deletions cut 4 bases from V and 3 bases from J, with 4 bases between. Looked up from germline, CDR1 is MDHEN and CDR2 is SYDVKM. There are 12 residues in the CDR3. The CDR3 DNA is TGTGCCAGCAGTTGGAACTACAATGAGCAGTTCTTC. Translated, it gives CASSWNYNEQFF.

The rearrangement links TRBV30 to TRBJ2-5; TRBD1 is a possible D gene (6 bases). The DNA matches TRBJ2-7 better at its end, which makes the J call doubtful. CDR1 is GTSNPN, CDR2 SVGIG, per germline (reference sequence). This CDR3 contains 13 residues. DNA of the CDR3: TGTGCCTGGAGGCCGGACAGCTCCTACGAGCAGTACTTC. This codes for CAWRPDSSYEQYF.

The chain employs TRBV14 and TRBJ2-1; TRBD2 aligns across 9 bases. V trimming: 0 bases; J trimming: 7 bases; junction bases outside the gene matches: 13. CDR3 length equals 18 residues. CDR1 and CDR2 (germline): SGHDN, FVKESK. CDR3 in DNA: TGTGCCAGCAGCCAAGAGGCGCTAGCGGGAACGAAGTGGAATGAGCAGTTCTTC. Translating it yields CASSQEALAGTKWNEQFF. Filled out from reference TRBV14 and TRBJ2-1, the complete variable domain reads EAGVTQFPSHSVIEKGQTVTLRCDPISGHDNLYWYRRVMGKEIKFLLHFVKESKQDESGMPNNRFLAERTGGTYSTLKVQPAELEDSGVYFCASSQEALAGTKWNEQFFGPGTRLTVL.

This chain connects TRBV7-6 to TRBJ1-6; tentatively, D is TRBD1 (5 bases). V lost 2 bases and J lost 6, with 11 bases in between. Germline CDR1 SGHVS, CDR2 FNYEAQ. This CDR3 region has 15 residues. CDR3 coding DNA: TGTGCCAGCAGCTTAAACCAGGGAAGTAATTCACCCCTCCACTTT. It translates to CASSLNQGSNSPLHF.

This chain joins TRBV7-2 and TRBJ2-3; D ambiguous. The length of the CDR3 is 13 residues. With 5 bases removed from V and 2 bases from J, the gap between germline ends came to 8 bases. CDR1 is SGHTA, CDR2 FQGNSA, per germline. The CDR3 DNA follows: TGTGCCAGCAGCGACTCTAACACAGATACGCAGTATTTT. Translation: CASSDSNTDTQYF.

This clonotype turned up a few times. This CDR3 reads CSAIPDIVGNTEAFF. CDR3 nucleotide sequence: TGCAGTGCGATCCCGGACATCGTGGGGAACACTGAAGCTTTCTTT. The rearrangement joins TRBV20-1 to TRBJ1-1; maybe TRBD1 (5 bases). The CDR3 runs to 15 residues. Germline V gene lookup returns CDR1 DFQATT and CDR2 SNEGSKA (reference sequence). V dropped 6 bases and J dropped 1 base, with 18 bases sitting between them.

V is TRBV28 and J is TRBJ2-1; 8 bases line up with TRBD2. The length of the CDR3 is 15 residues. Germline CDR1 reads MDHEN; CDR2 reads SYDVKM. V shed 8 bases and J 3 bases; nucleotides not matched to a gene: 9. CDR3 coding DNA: TGTGCCAGCCAACCCGGGGGGGCCAGCTACAATGAGCAGTTCTTC. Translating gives CASQPGGASYNEQFF. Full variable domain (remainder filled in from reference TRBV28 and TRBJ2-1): DVKVTQSSRYLVKRTGEKVFLECVQDMDHENMFWYRQDPGLGLRLIYFSYDVKMKEKGDIPEGYSVSREKKERFSLILESASTNQTSMYLCASQPGGASYNEQFFGPGTRLTVL.

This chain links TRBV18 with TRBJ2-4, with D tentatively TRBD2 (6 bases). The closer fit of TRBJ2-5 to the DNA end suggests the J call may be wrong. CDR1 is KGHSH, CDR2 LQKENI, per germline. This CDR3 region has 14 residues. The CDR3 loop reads CASSGGFGEETQYF. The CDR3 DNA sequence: TGTGCCAGCTCAGGAGGGTTCGGTGAAGAGACCCAGTACTTC.

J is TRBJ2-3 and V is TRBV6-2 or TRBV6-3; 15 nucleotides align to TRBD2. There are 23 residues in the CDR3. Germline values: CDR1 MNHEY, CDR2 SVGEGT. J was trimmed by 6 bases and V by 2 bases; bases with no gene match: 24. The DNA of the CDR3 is TGTGCCAGCAGTTACCCGGCCCTCGGACTAGCGGGGGGGCAGGACTCACGTCGCGATACGCAGTATTTT. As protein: CASSYPALGLAGGQDSRRDTQYF.

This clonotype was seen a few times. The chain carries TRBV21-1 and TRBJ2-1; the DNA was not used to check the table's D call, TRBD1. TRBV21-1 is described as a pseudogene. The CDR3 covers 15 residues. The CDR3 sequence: CASSSLRDREAEQFF. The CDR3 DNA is TGTGCCAGCAGCAGCCTCCGGGACAGGGAAGCTGAGCAGTTCTTC.

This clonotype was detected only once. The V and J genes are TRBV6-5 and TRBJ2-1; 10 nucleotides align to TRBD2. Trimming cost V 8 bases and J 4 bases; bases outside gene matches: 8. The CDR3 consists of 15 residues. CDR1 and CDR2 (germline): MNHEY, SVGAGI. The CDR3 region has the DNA TGTGCCAGCGGTCGCCGGACTAGCGGTTACAATGAGCAGTTCTTC. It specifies CASGRRTSGYNEQFF.

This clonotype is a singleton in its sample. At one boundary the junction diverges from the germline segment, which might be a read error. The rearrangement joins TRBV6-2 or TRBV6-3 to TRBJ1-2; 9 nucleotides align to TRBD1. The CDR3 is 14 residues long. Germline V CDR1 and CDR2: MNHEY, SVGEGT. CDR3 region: CACSYFTGGRGYTF. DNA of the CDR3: TGTGCCTGCAGTTACTTCACAGGGGGCCGAGGCTACACCTTC.

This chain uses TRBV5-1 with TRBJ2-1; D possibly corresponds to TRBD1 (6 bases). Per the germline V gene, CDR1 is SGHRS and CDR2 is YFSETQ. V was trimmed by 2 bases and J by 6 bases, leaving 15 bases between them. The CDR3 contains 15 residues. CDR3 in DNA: TGCGCCAGCAGCTTACGTGGACAGTTTTCCAATGAGCAGTTCTTC. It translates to CASSLRGQFSNEQFF.

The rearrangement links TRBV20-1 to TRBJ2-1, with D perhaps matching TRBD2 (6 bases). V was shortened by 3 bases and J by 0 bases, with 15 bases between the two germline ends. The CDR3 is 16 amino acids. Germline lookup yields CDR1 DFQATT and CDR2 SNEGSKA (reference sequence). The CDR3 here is CSARGRGGSSYNEQFF. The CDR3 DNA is TGCAGTGCTAGGGGCCGCGGAGGGAGCTCCTACAATGAGCAGTTCTTC.

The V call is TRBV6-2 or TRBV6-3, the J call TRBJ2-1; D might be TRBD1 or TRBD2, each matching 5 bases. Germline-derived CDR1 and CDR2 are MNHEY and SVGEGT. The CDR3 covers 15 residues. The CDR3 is CATERVGEGLREQFF. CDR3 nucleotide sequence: TGTGCGACAGAGAGGGTGGGAGAGGGTCTTCGGGAGCAGTTCTTC.

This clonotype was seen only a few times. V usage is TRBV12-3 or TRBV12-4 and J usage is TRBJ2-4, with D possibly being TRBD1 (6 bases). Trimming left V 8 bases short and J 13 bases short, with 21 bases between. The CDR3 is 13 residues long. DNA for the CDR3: TGTGCCAGCCGCCAGCAGGGGTACAATGAGCAGTACTTC. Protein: CASRQQGYNEQYF.

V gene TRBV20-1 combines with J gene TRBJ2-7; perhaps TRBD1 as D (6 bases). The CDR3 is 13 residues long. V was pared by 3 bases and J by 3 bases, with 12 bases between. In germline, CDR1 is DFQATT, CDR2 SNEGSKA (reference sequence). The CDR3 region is CSASRGFLYEQYF. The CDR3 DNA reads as TGCAGTGCTAGTAGGGGGTTTCTCTACGAGCAGTACTTC.

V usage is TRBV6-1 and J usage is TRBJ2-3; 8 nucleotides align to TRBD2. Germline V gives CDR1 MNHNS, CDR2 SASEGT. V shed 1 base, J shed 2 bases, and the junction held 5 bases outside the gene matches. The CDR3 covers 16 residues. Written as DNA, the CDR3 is TGTGCCAGCAGTGAAGTCGGGGGGGGCTACACAGATACGCAGTATTTT. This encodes CASSEVGGGYTDTQYF.

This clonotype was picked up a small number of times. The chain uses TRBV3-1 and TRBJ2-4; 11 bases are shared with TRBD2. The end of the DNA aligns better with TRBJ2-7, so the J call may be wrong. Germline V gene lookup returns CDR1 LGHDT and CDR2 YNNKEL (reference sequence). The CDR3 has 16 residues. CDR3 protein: CASSQGTSGSTYEQYF. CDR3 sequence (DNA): TGTGCCAGCAGCCAAGGAACTAGCGGGAGTACCTACGAGCAGTACTTC.

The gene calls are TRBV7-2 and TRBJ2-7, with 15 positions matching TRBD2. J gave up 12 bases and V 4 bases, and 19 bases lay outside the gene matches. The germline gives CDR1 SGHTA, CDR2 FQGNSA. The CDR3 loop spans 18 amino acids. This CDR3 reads CASSSTGTSGRWKETRYF. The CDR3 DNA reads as TGTGCCAGCAGCTCCACCGGGACTAGCGGGAGGTGGAAGGAGACCCGGTACTTC.

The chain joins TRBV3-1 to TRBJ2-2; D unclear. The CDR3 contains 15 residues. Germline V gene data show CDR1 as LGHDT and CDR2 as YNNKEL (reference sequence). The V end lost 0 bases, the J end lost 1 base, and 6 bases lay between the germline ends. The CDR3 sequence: CASSQDTLNTGELFF. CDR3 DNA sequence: TGTGCCAGCAGCCAAGACACCTTGAACACCGGGGAGCTGTTTTTT.